This T cell receptor beta chain was sequenced in a study of blood T cell repertoires in COVID-19 (TCRdb year 2020). Context from the whole study: The collaborator samples originated in the United States, Italy and Spain and spanned the acute and convalescent phases of COVID-19. The samples were drawn from two sources: the first 160 participants of the ongoing ImmuneRACE study, and approximately 1,300 subjects contributed by 6 global collaborators. The material from the prospective study consisted of cDNA or gDNA derived from T cells, B-cell-depleted T cells, or PBMCs. The dataset comprised deeply sampled blood TCRbeta repertoires from subjects exposed to, actively infected with, or recovered from COVID-19. Sample metadata almost always included a de-identified subject ID, COVID-19 status, age in years and sex. The repertoires were made available in a free public database intended to serve as a resource for research on the immune response to SARS-CoV-2. Where available, HLA class I and class II types were obtained from metadata supplied by the sample provider rather than from assay-based typing.

The immunoSEQ Assay, a bias-controlled multiplex PCR, was used to amplify TCRbeta CDR3 regions from genomic DNA. In the authors' own workflow: The number of nucleated cells in each sample was estimated by amplification of reference gene primers within the assay. Sequence reads were collapsed and filtered to measure the absolute abundance of every unique TCRbeta CDR3 rearrangement. Productive Simpson clonality was computed per sample as the square root of Simpson's diversity index over productive rearrangements. TCRdb carries this immuneACCESS record with in-frame sequences only. Its versions omit some clonotypes, under half of them owing to an unresolved V gene in the studies checked, with the rest unexplained. The V and J calls and the clone size are those of that table, but D and trimming were determined from the DNA. This sample comprises about 54,000 clones, around 86% of them detected only once. Less than 2% of the sample is taken by the ten largest.

Collaborating institutions collected whole blood in K2EDTA tubes following their own protocols. For TCRbeta analysis, collaborators shipped samples as frozen whole blood, isolated PBMCs, or DNA extracted from either of those sample types. A word on this clone: Its target antigen remains unknown. Base qualities are not at hand, and no much larger clone is one base apart.

Study-level results and caveats: The quantity of clinical and demographic metadata differed by source and by participant and was supplied without curation.

The V end gives up 7 bases and the J end 7 bases, leaving 7 bases in the junction not matched to a gene. Counted from cysteine to phenylalanine, this CDR3 has 13 amino acids. Left in the record is the CDR3 DNA by itself, 39 bases read in frame from the first base. CDR1 and CDR2 are read off the germline V gene (reference sequence) as MNHNY and SVGAGI. The material sequenced was peripheral blood. Recombination connected TRBV6-6 to TRBJ2-7, and 10 bases in between align with TRBD1. The sequence was collected from a woman in her fifties or sixties with acute or convalescent COVID-19. The bases read TGTGCCAGCAAGGATCGACAGGGGGCAGAGCAGTACTTC. Its protein is CASKDRQGAEQYF.